These 2 T cell receptor beta chains originate from one sample sequenced in a study of neoadjuvant anti-PD-1 for oral cavity cancer. The time point is: after neoadjuvant nivolumab, at surgical resection. Assay used: immunoSEQ multiplex PCR; TCRdb lists only in-frame clones, some missing. The table records around 32,000 clones, almost 80% of them present only once. The input for sequencing was PBMCs, taken after nivolumab (anti-PD-1) treatment. The origin of the receptors is a person aged 40-85 years with oral cavity squamous cell carcinoma.

In this sample, this clone turned up once. This chain links TRBV10-3 with TRBJ2-7, with D possibly being TRBD2 (5 bases). CDR3 length equals 15 residues. Trimming cost V 0 bases and J 4 bases, with 13 bases left between them. CDR1 is ENHRY and CDR2 is SYGVKD in the germline V gene. Written as DNA, the CDR3 is TGTGCCATCAGTGAGTCCTCGGGAAGTGGGTACGAGCAGTACTTC. This gives the protein CAISESSGSGYEQYF.

The chain combines TRBV6-1 with TRBJ1-1; TRBD1 matches at 7 bases. The length of the CDR3 is 17 residues. V shed 2 bases, J shed 4 bases, and the junction held 13 bases outside the gene matches. Germline V gene data show CDR1 as MNHNS and CDR2 as SASEGT. The CDR3 sequence: CASSESRVRDRGTEAFF. The CDR3 DNA is TGTGCCAGCAGTGAAAGCCGAGTCCGGGACAGAGGCACTGAAGCTTTCTTT.